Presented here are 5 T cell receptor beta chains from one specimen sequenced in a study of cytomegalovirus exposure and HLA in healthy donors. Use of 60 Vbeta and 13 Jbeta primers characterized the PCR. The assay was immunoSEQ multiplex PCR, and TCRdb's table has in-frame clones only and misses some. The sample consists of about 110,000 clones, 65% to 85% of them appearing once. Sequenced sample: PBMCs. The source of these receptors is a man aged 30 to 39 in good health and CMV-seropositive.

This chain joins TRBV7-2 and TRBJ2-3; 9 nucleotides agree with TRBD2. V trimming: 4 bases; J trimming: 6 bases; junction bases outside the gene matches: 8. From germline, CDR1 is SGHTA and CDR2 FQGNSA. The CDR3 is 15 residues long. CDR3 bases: TGTGCCAGCAGCTGGCGGGGGGGCCCTGGGGATACGCAGTATTTT. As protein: CASSWRGGPGDTQYF.

The CDR3 DNA sequence: TGTGCCAGCAGCGAGACAGGGGACACCGGGGAGCTGTTTTTT. It specifies CASSETGDTGELFF. V usage is TRBV27 and J usage is TRBJ2-2; 8 bases map to TRBD1. The CDR3 is made up of 14 amino acids. The ends lost 6 bases at V and 3 bases at J; junction bases unmatched: 3. From germline, CDR1 is MNHEY and CDR2 SMNVEV (reference sequence).

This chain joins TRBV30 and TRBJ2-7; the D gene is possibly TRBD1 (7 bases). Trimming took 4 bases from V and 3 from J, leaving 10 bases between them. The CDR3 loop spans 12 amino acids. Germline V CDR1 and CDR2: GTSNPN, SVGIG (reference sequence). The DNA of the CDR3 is TGTGCCTGGACAGGGGGGAGCTACGAGCAGTACTTC. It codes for CAWTGGSYEQYF.

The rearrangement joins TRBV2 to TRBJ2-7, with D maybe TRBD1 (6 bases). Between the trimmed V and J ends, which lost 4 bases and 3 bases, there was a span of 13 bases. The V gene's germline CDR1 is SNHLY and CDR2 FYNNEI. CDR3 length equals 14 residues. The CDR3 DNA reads TGTGCCAGCAGTGGGACAGAAAGCTACTACGAGCAGTACTTC. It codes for CASSGTESYYEQYF. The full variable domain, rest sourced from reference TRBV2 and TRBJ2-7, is EPEVTQTPSHQVTQMGQEVILRCVPISNHLYFYWYRQILGQKVEFLVSFYNNEISEKSEIFDDQFSVERPDGSNFTLKIRSTKLEDSAMYFCASSGTESYYEQYFGPGTRLTVT.

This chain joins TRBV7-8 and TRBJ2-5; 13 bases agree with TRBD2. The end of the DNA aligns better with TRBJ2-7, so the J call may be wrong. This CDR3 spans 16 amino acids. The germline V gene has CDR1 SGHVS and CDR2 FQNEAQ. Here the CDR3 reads CASGKGLAGTSYEQYF. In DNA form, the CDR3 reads TGTGCCAGCGGTAAGGGACTAGCGGGGACATCCTACGAGCAGTACTTC.